Below are 26 T cell receptor beta chains sequenced from a single sample in a study of long-term antiretroviral therapy in people with HIV. A v3.0 immunoSEQ assay was performed at survey level. Profiling relied on immunoSEQ multiplex PCR, and the TCRdb table lists in-frame clones only, not all of them. The sample consists of around 25,000 clones, approximately 80% of them appearing once. The specimen was unsorted PBMCs, collected at the start of antiretroviral therapy, before treatment. The receptors stem from a woman in her late teens or twenties with HIV.

V gene TRBV4-2 combines with J gene TRBJ2-1; D is possibly TRBD2 (5 bases). The CDR3 is made up of 16 amino acids. The germline V and J ends were trimmed by 0 bases and 2 bases, with 11 bases remaining between them. Germline V CDR1 and CDR2: LGHNA, YNFKEQ. CDR3 coding DNA: TGTGCCAGCAGCCAAGATCTAGCTTCTACCTACAATGAGCAGTTCTTC. It yields the protein CASSQDLASTYNEQFF.

In its sample, this clone was seen once. V is TRBV5-6 and J is TRBJ1-5, with a possible D match to TRBD1 (5 bases). The ends were cut back, 5 bases at V and 7 bases at J, with 22 bases in the middle. The V gene's germline CDR1 is SGHDT and CDR2 YYEEEE. This CDR3 comprises 16 residues. The CDR3 spells CASSRGFQGNNQPQHF. The CDR3 coding sequence is TGTGCCAGCAGTCGAGGGTTCCAGGGCAACAACCAGCCCCAGCATTTT.

The genes are TRBV30 and TRBJ1-3; D is undetermined. CDR3 length equals 15 residues. V was cut by 5 bases and J by 0 bases, with 14 bases left in between. CDR1 is GTSNPN and CDR2 is SVGIG in the germline V gene (reference sequence). The CDR3 sequence is CAWDQPGNSGNTIYF. CDR3 in DNA: TGTGCCTGGGATCAGCCCGGGAACTCTGGAAACACCATATATTTT.

The chain combines TRBV2 with TRBJ1-1; TRBD1 agrees at 7 bases. The J segment lost 0 bases and the V segment lost 7 bases, leaving 5 bases of the junction unmatched. This CDR3 region has 14 residues. CDR1 is SNHLY, CDR2 FYNNEI, per germline. CDR3: CASTRDSLNTEAFF. Written as DNA, the CDR3 is TGTGCCAGCACAAGGGACAGTCTGAACACTGAAGCTTTCTTT.

CDR3 sequence reads: CASSEEGGRPPYNEQFF. For the CDR3, the DNA is TGTGCCAGCAGTGAAGAAGGGGGGAGACCCCCCTACAATGAGCAGTTCTTC. V is TRBV6-1 and J is TRBJ2-1, with D perhaps matching TRBD1 or TRBD2 (6 bases each). Between the trimmed V and J ends, which lost 1 base and 2 bases, there was a span of 15 bases. In germline, CDR1 is MNHNS, CDR2 SASEGT. There are 17 residues in the CDR3.

V and J are TRBV11-2 and TRBJ2-2; TRBD2 aligns across 8 bases. The CDR3 consists of 17 residues. Looked up from germline, CDR1 is SGHAT and CDR2 is FQNNGV. The ends lost 6 bases at V and 5 bases at J; junction bases unmatched: 14. The CDR3 nucleotides are TGTGCCAGCAGTACCCTACGGGGCGGGAGGAGTACCGGGGAGCTGTTTTTT. This translates into CASSTLRGGRSTGELFF. The whole variable domain, filled in from reference TRBV11-2 and TRBJ2-2, reads EAGVAQSPRYKIIEKRQSVAFWCNPISGHATLYWYQQILGQGPKLLIQFQNNGVVDDSQLPKDRFSAERLKGVDSTLKIQPAKLEDSAVYLCASSTLRGGRSTGELFFGEGSRLTVL.

This chain links TRBV4-1 with TRBJ2-1; 9 bases agree with TRBD2. Trimming removed 1 base from V and 12 bases from J; junction bases left unmatched: 7. The CDR3 is 14 amino acids. Germline V lookup: CDR1 MGHRA, CDR2 YSYEKL. Written as DNA, the CDR3 is TGCGCCAGCAGCCAAGTGGTGGCGGGAGGGCCGCAGTTCTTC. Protein: CASSQVVAGGPQFF.

This clone has a handful of counts. V gene TRBV2 combines with J gene TRBJ2-4; D is undetermined. V was cut by 4 bases and J by 6 bases, with 16 bases left in between. This CDR3 region has 15 residues. Germline V gene sequence: CDR1 SNHLY, CDR2 FYNNEI. The CDR3 spells CASSVVGSERNIQYF. The CDR3 region has the DNA TGTGCCAGCAGTGTTGTGGGCTCCGAAAGAAACATTCAGTACTTC.

The chain recombines TRBV19 with TRBJ1-1; a possible D gene is TRBD1 (5 bases). Germline-derived CDR1 and CDR2 are LNHDA and SQIVND (reference sequence). V dropped 3 bases and J dropped 0 bases, with 8 bases sitting between them. This CDR3 has 14 residues. CDR3 DNA: TGTGCCAGTAGTATCGGGGACTTGAACACTGAAGCTTTCTTT. This encodes CASSIGDLNTEAFF.

The chain is built from TRBV11-3 and TRBJ2-1, with D uncertain. This CDR3 comprises 14 residues. V lost 0 bases and J 6 bases, leaving 9 bases between the germline ends. Looked up from germline, CDR1 is SGHNT and CDR2 is YENEEA. The CDR3 DNA reads as TGTGCCAGCAGCTTAGATCCTGTGGGCAATGAGCAGTTCTTC. This encodes CASSLDPVGNEQFF.

V is TRBV18 and J is TRBJ2-7, with a possible D match to TRBD1 (5 bases). This CDR3 contains 14 residues. The ends were cut back, 4 bases at V and 2 bases at J, with 12 bases in the middle. Per germline, CDR1 KGHSH and CDR2 LQKENI. The CDR3 nucleotides are TGTGCCAGCTCACTACTCACAGGTACCTACGAGCAGTACTTC. It specifies CASSLLTGTYEQYF.

V is TRBV6-1 and J is TRBJ1-1; D ambiguous. V lost 5 bases and J lost 6, with 16 bases in between. The length of the CDR3 is 14 residues. Germline-derived CDR1 and CDR2 are MNHNS and SASEGT. The CDR3 here is CASSPRHGTAEAFF. CDR3 nucleotide sequence: TGTGCCAGCAGTCCCCGACATGGAACGGCTGAAGCTTTCTTT.

The rearrangement joins TRBV6-1 to TRBJ1-6; D remains unclear. The CDR3 sequence is 13 residues long. Looked up from germline, CDR1 is MNHNS and CDR2 is SASEGT. V lost 6 bases to trimming and J lost 5 bases, with 8 bases between them. The CDR3 DNA sequence: TGTGCCAGCAGAGGGTCCCATAATTCACCCCTCCACTTT. This translates into CASRGSHNSPLHF.

The chain uses TRBV7-2 and TRBJ2-6; possibly TRBD1 or TRBD2 for D (5 bases each). This CDR3 is 15 amino acids long. The germline V and J ends were trimmed by 4 bases and 2 bases, with 9 bases remaining between them. The germline V gene has CDR1 SGHTA and CDR2 FQGNSA. The DNA of the CDR3 is TGTGCCAGCAGCTCAGAGGGGACTGGGGCCAACGTCCTGACTTTC. This codes for CASSSEGTGANVLTF. Full variable domain (remainder filled in from reference TRBV7-2 and TRBJ2-6): GAGVSQSPSNKVTEKGKDVELRCDPISGHTALYWYRQSLGQGLEFLIYFQGNSAPDKSGLPSDRFSAERTGGSVSTLTIQRTQQEDSAVYLCASSSEGTGANVLTFGAGSRLTVL.

V usage is TRBV6-6 and J usage is TRBJ2-1; TRBD2 matches 13 bases. Germline CDR1 and CDR2: MNHNY and SVGAGI (reference sequence). The ends lost 5 bases at V and 7 bases at J; junction bases unmatched: 2. This CDR3 region has 14 residues. As DNA, the CDR3 is TGTGCCAGCAGTACTAGCGGGAGGGGGAATGAGCAGTTCTTC. Protein product: CASSTSGRGNEQFF.

This rearrangement joins TRBV4-1 to TRBJ2-1; a weak D match, TRBD2 (5 bases). V shed 3 bases and J shed 7 bases, with 16 bases lying between them. CDR1 is MGHRA and CDR2 is YSYEKL in the germline V gene. The CDR3 length is 15 residues. DNA of the CDR3: TGCGCCAGCAGCCACAACGTGGGAGTGGGGAATGAGCAGTTCTTC. Protein: CASSHNVGVGNEQFF.

This chain links TRBV4-2 with TRBJ2-2; a possible D gene is TRBD2 (6 bases). CDR1 LGHNA and CDR2 YNFKEQ come from the germline V gene. Trimming shortened V by 0 bases and J by 0 bases, and 17 bases separated the two germline ends. The CDR3 has 19 residues. CDR3 residues: CASSQDPVRGFSNTGELFF. As DNA, the CDR3 is TGTGCCAGCAGCCAAGATCCAGTGCGGGGATTCTCGAACACCGGGGAGCTGTTTTTT.

The chain recombines TRBV28 with TRBJ1-2; D ambiguous. Trimming removed 10 bases from V and 4 bases from J, with 13 bases in between. Germline CDR1 and CDR2: MDHEN and SYDVKM. This CDR3 has 12 amino acids. The CDR3 nucleotides read TGTGCCACCCGAGGATGGGGCTATGGCTACACCTTC. It is translated as CATRGWGYGYTF.

The genes are TRBV15 and TRBJ1-1; a possible D gene is TRBD1 (5 bases). The V end lost 0 bases, the J end lost 4 bases, and 12 bases lay between the germline ends. CDR3 size: 15 residues. CDR1 is LNHNV, CDR2 YYDKDF, per germline (reference sequence). The CDR3 sequence is CATSRDLGDPTEAFF. CDR3 bases: TGTGCCACCAGCAGAGATCTAGGGGACCCCACTGAAGCTTTCTTT.

The chain recombines TRBV14 with TRBJ1-4, with 7 bases fitting TRBD1. V lost 1 base and J lost 8; bases outside the gene matches: 16. Germline values: CDR1 SGHDN, CDR2 FVKESK. The CDR3 spans 18 residues. The CDR3 here is CASSQGYLDRKGREKLFF. The CDR3 DNA is TGTGCCAGCAGCCAAGGCTACTTGGACAGGAAAGGGAGGGAAAAACTGTTTTTT.

The chain joins TRBV18 to TRBJ1-2, with no clear D. The V and J ends lost 5 bases and 2 bases respectively, with 12 bases between them. The CDR3 extends over 14 amino acids. Germline V gene lookup returns CDR1 KGHSH and CDR2 LQKENI. The chain's CDR3 is CASSSLGMNYGYTF. The CDR3, as DNA: TGTGCCAGCTCAAGCTTAGGGATGAACTATGGCTACACCTTC.

J is TRBJ2-7 and V is TRBV6-5, with D perhaps matching TRBD1 (5 bases). Germline V gene data show CDR1 as MNHEY and CDR2 as SVGAGI. The CDR3 spans 13 residues. Trimming took 2 bases from V and 1 from J, leaving 6 bases between them. The CDR3 sequence: CASSYDSSYEQYF. The CDR3 nucleotides are TGTGCCAGCAGTTACGACAGTTCCTACGAGCAGTACTTC.

The rearrangement uses TRBV7-2 and TRBJ2-7; 11 nucleotides line up with TRBD2. The germline V gene has CDR1 SGHTA and CDR2 FQGNSA. J lost 2 bases, V lost 6 bases, and 6 bases had no gene match. CDR3 length equals 15 residues. For the CDR3, the DNA is TGTGCCAGCAGTTTCCAGACTAGCGGGACCTACGAGCAGTACTTC. It specifies CASSFQTSGTYEQYF.

This sequence joins TRBV5-1 and TRBJ2-7; D is ambiguous. V shed 1 base and J shed 5 bases, with 7 bases lying between them. The CDR3 spans 12 residues. Germline lookup yields CDR1 SGHRS and CDR2 YFSETQ. The CDR3: CASSLKGHEQYF. The CDR3 nucleotides read TGCGCCAGCAGCTTGAAGGGCCACGAGCAGTACTTC.

This clone has only one observation. The chain couples TRBV25-1 to TRBJ2-3, with 10 bases identical to TRBD1. The germline V gene encodes CDR1 MGHDK and CDR2 SYGVNS. This CDR3 contains 16 residues. Trimming took 2 bases from V and 4 from J; bases not matched to a gene: 6. CDR3 sequence (DNA): TGTGCCAGCAGTGAACACGGACAGGGGGGCTCAGATACGCAGTATTTT. It codes for CASSEHGQGGSDTQYF.

CDR3 loop: CASSNTGTGFYEQYF. In DNA form, the CDR3 reads TGTGCCAGCAGCAACACCGGGACAGGGTTCTACGAGCAGTACTTC. This chain joins TRBV6-5 and TRBJ2-7; 9 positions match TRBD1. Germline V gene lookup returns CDR1 MNHEY and CDR2 SVGAGI. The junction had 9 bases not matched to a gene; V was cut back by 6 bases and J by 3 bases. CDR3 length: 15 residues.